This T cell receptor (beta chain) emerged from a study of cytomegalovirus exposure and HLA in healthy donors. Study-wide background: Counted in an early data release were tens of millions of unique TCRs from HLA-typed donors. General study findings and limits: The study put 150 to 200 TCR beta chains on its list as cytomegalovirus-associated.

Only one count was recorded for this clone. Its antigen is currently unknown. This CDR3 has 12 residues. Per the germline V gene, CDR1 is GTSNPN and CDR2 is SVGIG (reference sequence). V gave up 2 bases and J gave up 2 bases, with 7 bases separating them. Primers included in the PCR were 60 Vbeta and 13 Jbeta primers. The data were produced by immunoSEQ multiplex PCR, yet TCRdb's version contains in-frame clones alone and is incomplete. This table holds more than 110,000 clones, 70% to 90% found once. Sequencing was done on a sample of PBMCs. This chain connects TRBV30 to TRBJ2-7; D uncertain. The receptor comes from a man aged 50 to 59 in good health and CMV-seronegative. The CDR3 nucleotides are TGTGCCTGGAGTTACAACCCCTACGAGCAGTACTTC. Encoded protein: CAWSYNPYEQYF.